The rows below give T cell receptor beta chains drawn from one sample of a study of OX40 agonist ivuxolimab in advanced cancers. Assay: immunoSEQ multiplex PCR; the TCRdb copy retains only in-frame clones and omits some. The sample records tens of thousands of clones, roughly four fifths being singletons. The sequencing here drew on CD4+ or CD8+ T cells sorted from blood, taken in a trial of the OX40 agonist ivuxolimab. Receptor source: an adult with an advanced solid tumor such as melanoma, head and neck, liver or kidney cancer. CDR3s include the opening cysteine and the closing phenylalanine or tryptophan. D genes are given only for firm matches. Size is omitted from some rows. Given values are once, few, many or a class for expanded clones.

.,TRBV6-5,.,TRBJ1-1,TGTGCCAGCAGTCGAGGACAGTCGAACACTGAAGCTTTCTTT,CASSRGQSNTEAFF
TRBD1,TRBV5-1,.,TRBJ2-3,TGCGCCAGCAGCTCGGACAGGGTTACAGATACGCAGTATTTT,CASSSDRVTDTQYF
.,TRBV7-9,few,TRBJ2-2,TGTGCCAGCAGCTTAGCCGGGGTGGACACCGGGGAGCTGTTTTTT,CASSLAGVDTGELFF
.,TRBV7-2,.,TRBJ1-2,TGTGCCAGCAGCTTAGGGGGCGCCGGGTATGGCTACACCTTC,CASSLGGAGYGYTF
.,TRBV27,.,TRBJ2-7,TGTGCCAGCAGGCCCCGGGCTCTTGATAGCTACGAGCAGTACTTC,CASRPRALDSYEQYF
TRBD1,TRBV6-1,.,TRBJ1-6,TGTGCCAGCAGTGTGGGGACAGAGAATTCACCCCTCCACTTT,CASSVGTENSPLHF
.,TRBV7-9,.,TRBJ2-6,TGTGCCAGCAGCTTAATTTTGGGGGCTGGGGCCAACGTCCTGACTTTC,CASSLILGAGANVLTF
TRBD2,TRBV28,.,TRBJ2-3,TGTGCCAGCAGTCAACCTAGCGGGAATGCAGATACGCAGTATTTT,CASSQPSGNADTQYF
.,TRBV27,once,TRBJ2-5,TGTGCCAGCAGTTTAAATCCCTACCTAGAGACCCAGTACTTC,CASSLNPYLETQYF
TRBD1,TRBV11-2,once,TRBJ2-7,TGTGCCAGCAGCTTCTCTTCGACAGGGGCCTACGAGCAGTACTTC,CASSFSSTGAYEQYF
.,TRBV14,.,TRBJ1-2,TGTGCCAGCAGCCGGGACCTCAGTGTCGGAGGCTACACCTTC,CASSRDLSVGGYTF
.,TRBV18,.,TRBJ2-1,TGTGCCAGCTCAGCCACGGACTACAATGAGCAGTTCTTC,CASSATDYNEQFF
TRBD1,TRBV14,.,TRBJ2-2,TGTGCCAGCAGCCAAGGACAGGGATTTCGCCGGGAGCTGTTTTTT,CASSQGQGFRRELFF
.,TRBV2,.,TRBJ1-1,TGTGCCAGCAGGGGCCGGGGGGGCAGTCGGGACACTGAAGCTTTCTTT,CASRGRGGSRDTEAFF
TRBD1,TRBV5-1,medium-sized,TRBJ1-6,TGCGCCAGCACCCCTTTAGGGGGACAGGGTAATTCACCCCTCCACTTT,CASTPLGGQGNSPLHF
.,TRBV19,.,TRBJ1-5,TGTGCCAGTAGCCAAATCCGCAATCAGCCCCAGCATTTT,CASSQIRNQPQHF
.,TRBV19,.,TRBJ1-3,TGTGCCAGTAGTATAAGCGCCCGCTCTGGAAACACCATATATTTT,CASSISARSGNTIYF
.,TRBV10-3,.,TRBJ2-1,TGTGCCAGTAAGGGAGTAATGGGGCAGTTCTTC,CASKGVMGQFF
TRBD2,TRBV7-3,few,TRBJ2-1,TGTGCCAGCACCGCGGGGGCGGGAGGGCCGATCGATGAGCAGTTCTTC,CASTAGAGGPIDEQFF
TRBD1,TRBV19,medium-sized,TRBJ1-5,TGTGCCAGTAGAGACAGGGGAGGCAATCAGCCCCAGCATTTT,CASRDRGGNQPQHF
.,TRBV19,.,TRBJ2-3,TGTGCCAGTAGTAGCGGGGTCACAGATACGCAGTATTTT,CASSSGVTDTQYF
.,TRBV5-1,once,TRBJ2-1,TGCGCCAGCAGCTTGGGCCCCCTAGCGGGACAGGACGAGCAGTTCTTC,CASSLGPLAGQDEQFF
.,TRBV5-1,.,TRBJ2-1,TGCGCCAGCAGCTTGGGGGGCGAAAACAATGAGCAGTTCTTC,CASSLGGENNEQFF